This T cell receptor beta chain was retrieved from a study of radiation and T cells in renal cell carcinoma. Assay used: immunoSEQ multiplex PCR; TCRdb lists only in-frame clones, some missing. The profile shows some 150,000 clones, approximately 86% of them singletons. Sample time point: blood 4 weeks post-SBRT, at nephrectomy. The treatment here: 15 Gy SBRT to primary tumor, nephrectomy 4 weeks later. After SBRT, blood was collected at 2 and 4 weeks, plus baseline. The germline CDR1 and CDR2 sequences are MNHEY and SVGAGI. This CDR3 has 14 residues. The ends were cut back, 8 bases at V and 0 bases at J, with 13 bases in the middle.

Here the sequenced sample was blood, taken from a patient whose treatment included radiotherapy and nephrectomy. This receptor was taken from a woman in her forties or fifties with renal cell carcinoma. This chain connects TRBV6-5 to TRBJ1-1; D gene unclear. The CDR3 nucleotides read TGTGCCAGCTCCTCCGCAGCCATGAACACTGAAGCTTTCTTT. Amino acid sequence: CASSSAAMNTEAFF.